One sample yielded the 8 T cell receptor beta chains listed below, sequenced in a study of T cell repertoires in cytomegalovirus infection. TCRdb reprocessed the reads with MiXCR, giving one entry per CDR3 protein. The data show roughly 760,000 distinct CDR3 sequences, less than 40% seen once. The sample taken for sequencing was PBMCs. Receptors were obtained from a human donor in good health (CMV status not recorded). Some clones in this sample may be carry-over from other donors' samples.

This clonotype was detected only a few times. The chain carries TRBV7-9 and TRBJ2-1, with D tentatively TRBD1 (6 bases). This CDR3 comprises 15 residues. V lost 5 bases, J lost 4 bases, and 15 bases lay in between. Germline V gene data show CDR1 as SEHNR and CDR2 as FQNEAQ (reference sequence). The CDR3 spells CASSATGKGYNEQFF. The CDR3 DNA is TGTGCCAGCAGCGCTACAGGGAAGGGTTACAATGAGCAGTTCTTC.

At least ten counts were recorded for this clonotype. This chain links TRBV7-6 with TRBJ2-7; TRBD1 is a possible D gene (5 bases). The germline CDR1 and CDR2 sequences are SGHVS and FNYEAQ. V shed 0 bases and J shed 3 bases, with 15 bases lying between them. The CDR3 is 16 amino acids. DNA for the CDR3: TGTGCCAGCAGCTTAGCGGTTTCAGAAAGGGGCTACGAGCAGTACTTC. It codes for CASSLAVSERGYEQYF.

With respect to this clonotype: The junction departs from the called germline gene at one end, perhaps through a read error. This chain joins TRBV6-1 and TRBJ1-5; D is undetermined. CDR3 length: 14 amino acids. The germline V gene encodes CDR1 MNHNS and CDR2 SASEGT. The CDR3 here is CASSGAPRNQPKHF. CDR3 DNA sequence: TGTGCCAGCAGTGGGGCCCCCCGCAATCAGCCCAAGCATTTT.

This clonotype was seen more than once but under ten times. V usage is TRBV12-3 or TRBV12-4 and J usage is TRBJ1-5, with D perhaps matching TRBD1 (6 bases). There are 17 residues in the CDR3. Trimming removed 5 bases at V and 1 base at J, with 18 bases between. In DNA, the CDR3 is TGTGCCAGCAGTAACCAGGGGCGGATTTGGAGCAATCAGCCCCAGCATTTT. Its protein is CASSNQGRIWSNQPQHF.

Details on this clonotype: This may be a read error, as it is one base from a much larger clone. The gene calls are TRBV7-2 and TRBJ2-1, with 9 bases lining up with TRBD1. The CDR3 has 18 amino acids. Per the germline V gene, CDR1 is SGHTA and CDR2 is FQGNSA. The trim removed 4 bases at V and 3 bases at J, leaving 13 bases unmatched. The CDR3: CASSWDRVSGHLYNEQFF. CDR3 DNA sequence: TGTGCCAGCAGCTGGGACAGGGTATCGGGCCATCTCTACAATGAGCAGTTCTTC.

This clonotype was observed a few times. This sequence joins TRBV12-3 or TRBV12-4 and TRBJ1-5; tentatively, D is TRBD1 (5 bases). CDR3 length: 14 amino acids. The ends were cut back, 4 bases at V and 6 bases at J, with 13 bases in the middle. The CDR3 DNA is TGTGCCAGCAGTTCTTTCCGGGGCGGTCAGCCCCAGCATTTT. Translating it yields CASSSFRGGQPQHF.

This clonotype was seen more than once but under ten times. This chain connects TRBV25-1 to TRBJ1-1; D perhaps matches TRBD1 (5 bases). V was trimmed by 1 base and J by 0 bases, leaving 21 bases between them. Per germline, CDR1 MGHDK and CDR2 SYGVNS. This CDR3 is 19 amino acids long. The CDR3 here is CASSESFLSRQLMNTEAFF. DNA of the CDR3: TGTGCCAGCAGTGAATCTTTCTTATCTAGACAGCTTATGAACACTGAAGCTTTCTTT.

This chain connects TRBV4-1 to TRBJ1-1; 8 bases are shared with TRBD1. This CDR3 contains 16 residues. Looked up from germline, CDR1 is MGHRA and CDR2 is YSYEKL. The V segment lost 0 bases and the J segment 1 base; nucleotides outside the gene matches: 4. CDR3 nucleotides: TGCGCCAGCAGCCAAGAACCTGGGACAGGGAACACTGAAGCTTTCTTT. As protein: CASSQEPGTGNTEAFF.